The sample holds a few counts of the clone carrying this T cell receptor (beta chain). The V gene's germline CDR1 is SGHVS and CDR2 FQNEAQ. The V gene lost 2 bases and the J gene lost 2 bases, with 14 bases spanning the gap. This CDR3 is 16 amino acids long. Using unique molecular identifiers, the investigators prepared the TCRbeta library. Using its own MiXCR run on the PCR reads, TCRdb lists one record per CDR3 protein. Altogether around 380,000 distinct CDR3 sequences are present, approximately 10% being singletons, with the ten largest covering roughly 5.5%. The sample originates from a study of T-cell reconstitution after alpha-beta-depleted transplantation in children.

The source material was PBMCs from the stem cell graft donor, sampled from the stem cell graft. V and J are TRBV7-8 and TRBJ2-3; possible D gene TRBD2, 5 bases. The origin of this receptor is a human donor who donated a stem cell graft to a child with acute myeloid leukemia. CDR3 DNA sequence: TGTGCCAGCAGCTTAATGGGGTTTGGACTCACAGATACGCAGTATTTT. Translating gives CASSLMGFGLTDTQYF.